Included here is one T cell receptor beta chain sequence, with context. Method: immunoSEQ multiplex PCR; TCRdb's copy keeps in-frame clones and lacks some. Among approximately 70,000 clones listed, about 91% were seen once. Germline values: CDR1 MRHNA, CDR2 SNTAGT. Trimming stripped 4 bases from V and 1 base from J, with 7 bases between. There are 13 residues in the CDR3. This record belongs to a study of T cell changes during pregnancy in multiple sclerosis. Sequences were derived from peripheral blood, sampled in the first trimester of pregnancy. The source of this sequence is a female donor with multiple sclerosis, enrolled in a pregnancy study. The rearrangement joins TRBV6-4 to TRBJ1-1, with unresolved D. The CDR3 here is CASSAERNTEAFF. The CDR3 coding sequence is TGTGCCAGCAGTGCGGAGAGGAACACTGAAGCTTTCTTT.